The T cell receptor (beta chain) described here comes from a study of memory CD4+ T cells and cytomegalovirus serostatus. Single viable CD3+CD4+CD8-CD45RO+ cells were sorted as the memory CD4+ T cells. TCRdb's copy holds only in-frame clones and misses some; the assay was immunoSEQ multiplex PCR. The table lists 50,000 to 60,000 clones, 82% of them singletons. Trimming cost V 6 bases and J 8 bases, with 15 bases left between them. The germline gives CDR1 SGHRS, CDR2 YFSETQ. The CDR3 has 14 amino acids. Sequencing used memory CD4+ T cells from blood. This chain joins TRBV5-1 and TRBJ2-6; tentative D call: TRBD1 (5 bases). The receptor was derived from an adult in good health and CMV-seronegative. The CDR3 DNA follows: TGCGCCAGCACAGGGCGGACCAAGACCAACGTCCTGACTTTC. It codes for CASTGRTKTNVLTF.